This TCR beta chain was found in a study of T cells in Graves' hyperthyroidism and ophthalmopathy. Across the study: Peripheral blood was obtained at initial diagnosis, preceding any treatment.

Per the germline V gene, CDR1 is MDHEN and CDR2 is SYDVKM. The CDR3 is made up of 14 amino acids. RNA transcripts were the template for amplifying TCR beta CDR3 regions. HTBI primers were employed in a first-round RT-PCR of the TCR CDR3. Via MiXCR, TCRdb re-called the multiplex PCR reads, giving one row per CDR3 protein. The table lists 530,000 or so distinct CDR3 sequences, roughly 17% of them singletons. Uncontrolled infection, other autoimmune disease, pregnancy or lactation led to exclusion. In making diagnoses, clinical symptoms, serum thyroxine and TRAb, thyroid ultrasound and orbital computed tomography were all used. The PBMCs were taken from over 9.5 ml of fresh peripheral blood. Remarks on this clonotype: The junction does not match germline at one end; this may be a read error.

The rearrangement joins TRBV28 to TRBJ1-3; D remains ambiguous. Sequences were obtained from blood. The clonotype was recovered from a woman under 30 with Graves' ophthalmopathy. CDR3 residues: CASSLRGTGDTIYF. Written as DNA, the CDR3 is TGTGCCAGCAGTTTACGGGGAACTGGAGACACCATATATTTT.